The T cell receptor (beta chain) described here comes from a study of blood T cell repertoires in COVID-19. Study-wide context: In each case, the material was cDNA or gDNA derived from T cells, B-cell-depleted T cells, or PBMCs.

As originally analysed: The authors estimated nucleated cell counts from reference gene primer amplification. The assay was immunoSEQ multiplex PCR, and TCRdb's table has in-frame clones only and misses some. That table is the source of V, J and clone size, and D and trimming were worked out from the DNA. The table shows 230,000 or so clones, with about 79% occurring only once. Germline assignment: CDR1 LNHDA and CDR2 SQIVND (reference sequence). This CDR3 is 18 amino acids long. V lost 3 bases and J lost 4; bases outside the gene matches: 15. This chain connects TRBV19 to TRBJ2-3; 8 bases map to TRBD1. This TCR derives from a woman in her thirties or forties who had recovered from COVID-19. The sequenced material came from peripheral blood. The CDR3 nucleotides are TGTGCCAGTAGTATCGAAGTGGGTACAGGGGGATTTGCAGATACGCAGTATTTT. It yields the protein CASSIEVGTGGFADTQYF.